Included here is one T cell receptor beta chain sequence, with context. Assay: immunoSEQ multiplex PCR; the TCRdb copy retains only in-frame clones and omits some. The sample lists roughly 87,000 clones, about 82% seen once, with around 7.3% in the top ten. The record originates from a study of blood T cell repertoires in COVID-19. V was shortened by 5 bases and J by 3 bases, with 20 bases between the two germline ends. Germline V gene sequence: CDR1 PRHDT, CDR2 FYEKMQ (reference sequence). There are 17 residues in the CDR3. The chain joins TRBV13 to TRBJ2-1; D is perhaps TRBD2 (5 bases). The source of this sequence is a man in his fifties with active COVID-19. Sample: peripheral blood. The CDR3 region is CASSHPAPGNHYNEQFF. CDR3 DNA sequence: TGTGCCAGCAGCCACCCAGCCCCCGGGAACCACTACAATGAGCAGTTCTTC.